The 23 T cell receptor beta chains below come from one sample, sequenced in a study of OX40 agonist ivuxolimab in advanced cancers. Generated by immunoSEQ multiplex PCR, the TCRdb table keeps only in-frame clones and is missing some. The table lists about 34,000 clones, about 90% of them singletons. The sequenced sample was CD4+ or CD8+ T cells sorted from blood, obtained in a trial of the OX40 agonist ivuxolimab. The receptors stem from an adult with an advanced solid tumor such as melanoma, head and neck, liver or kidney cancer.

The chain combines TRBV15 with TRBJ2-1; tentative D call: TRBD2 (7 bases). The CDR3 runs to 14 residues. Germline CDR1 reads LNHNV; CDR2 reads YYDKDF (reference sequence). Trimming shortened V by 3 bases and J by 4 bases, and 10 bases separated the two germline ends. The CDR3 DNA reads TGTGCCACCAGCAGGGGGGGGGCTTACAATGAGCAGTTCTTC. Its translation is CATSRGGAYNEQFF.

The CDR3 DNA is TGTGCCAGCAGCTTCCGGCGGGAATTCAATGAGCAGTTCTTC. Protein product: CASSFRREFNEQFF. The chain has TRBV11-2 and TRBJ2-1; possibly TRBD2 for D (6 bases). This CDR3 is 14 amino acids long. Germline V gene data show CDR1 as SGHAT and CDR2 as FQNNGV. Trimming stripped 3 bases from V and 6 bases from J, with 12 bases between.

The chain has TRBV7-2 and TRBJ2-7; 7 nucleotides line up with TRBD1. Germline CDR1 SGHTA, CDR2 FQGNSA. The length of the CDR3 is 15 residues. V shed 6 bases, J shed 9 bases, and the junction held 17 bases outside the gene matches. The CDR3 region is CASSAAPGQPFVQYF. As DNA, the CDR3 is TGTGCCAGCAGTGCAGCCCCGGGACAGCCTTTTGTGCAGTACTTC.

The rearrangement joins TRBV15 to TRBJ2-3, with TRBD2 matching 11 bases. The trim removed 4 bases at V and 3 bases at J, leaving 3 bases unmatched. This CDR3 has 15 amino acids. Germline V gene lookup returns CDR1 LNHNV and CDR2 YYDKDF (reference sequence). The CDR3 bases are TGTGCCACCAGCACCCGACTAGCGGGAACAGATACGCAGTATTTT. As protein: CATSTRLAGTDTQYF.

The chain couples TRBV4-2 to TRBJ1-4; D is ambiguous. V was shortened by 0 bases and J by 4 bases, with 9 bases between the two germline ends. This CDR3 contains 15 residues. CDR1 and CDR2 from the germline V gene are LGHNA and YNFKEQ. CDR3: CASSQDPGVNEKLFF. CDR3 coding DNA: TGTGCCAGCAGCCAAGATCCCGGGGTTAATGAAAAACTGTTTTTT.

This clone was recorded only once. The genes are TRBV7-8 and TRBJ2-3, with 15 nucleotides matching TRBD2. With V trimmed by 4 bases and J by 0 bases, 5 bases remained unmatched. Germline lookup yields CDR1 SGHVS and CDR2 FQNEAQ. The CDR3 length is 18 residues. The CDR3 loop reads CASSYGLAGGSSTDTQYF. Here the CDR3 DNA reads TGTGCCAGCAGCTACGGACTAGCGGGAGGGTCTAGCACAGATACGCAGTATTTT. The entire variable domain, with the rest obtained from reference TRBV7-8 and TRBJ2-3, is as follows: GAGVSQSPRYKVAKRGQDVALRCDPISGHVSLFWYQQALGQGPEFLTYFQNEAQLDKSGLPSDRFFAERPEGSVSTLKIQRTQQEDSAVYLCASSYGLAGGSSTDTQYFGPGTRLTVL.

This chain uses TRBV10-3 with TRBJ2-5; 8 bases are shared with TRBD2. CDR3 length: 13 residues. Germline CDR1 and CDR2: ENHRY and SYGVKD. The J segment lost 7 bases and the V segment lost 2 bases, leaving 3 bases of the junction unmatched. DNA of the CDR3: TGTGCCATCAGTGAGCAAACTAGCGGGACCCAGTACTTC. Translating it yields CAISEQTSGTQYF.

This clone appeared once. This chain uses TRBV30 with TRBJ2-7; no reliable D call. Germline CDR1 and CDR2: GTSNPN and SVGIG (reference sequence). Trimming pared 2 bases from V and 4 bases from J, leaving 9 bases between. This CDR3 spans 12 amino acids. The CDR3: CAWSQSRYEQYF. In DNA form, the CDR3 reads TGTGCCTGGAGTCAATCACGTTACGAGCAGTACTTC. Variable domain in full (rest from reference TRBV30 and TRBJ2-7): SQTIHQWPATLVQPVGSPLSLECTVEGTSNPNLYWYRQAAGRGLQLLFYSVGIGQISSEVPQNLSASRPQDRQFILSSKKLLLSDSGFYLCAWSQSRYEQYFGPGTRLTVT.

V is TRBV9 and J is TRBJ2-7, with 8 bases lining up with TRBD1. CDR1 is SGDLS and CDR2 is YYNGEE in the germline V gene. This CDR3 has 14 residues. Trimming removed 4 bases from V and 2 bases from J; junction bases left unmatched: 5. CDR3 nucleotides: TGTGCCAGCAGCCCGGGACAGGCGACCTACGAGCAGTACTTC. Its translation is CASSPGQATYEQYF.

The V and J genes are TRBV2 and TRBJ2-7; TRBD1 matches at 7 bases. In germline, CDR1 is SNHLY, CDR2 FYNNEI. The CDR3 spans 14 residues. Losses at the gene ends were 6 bases for V and 0 bases for J; bases not matched to a gene: 5. CDR3 protein: CASRQTGSSYEQYF. CDR3 sequence (DNA): TGTGCCAGCAGACAGACAGGGAGCTCCTACGAGCAGTACTTC.

The rearrangement joins TRBV6-5 to TRBJ2-7, with TRBD2 matching over 15 bases. V gave up 10 bases and J gave up 2 bases; unmatched junction bases: 3. The germline gives CDR1 MNHEY, CDR2 SVGAGI. CDR3 length: 14 amino acids. CDR3 coding DNA: TGTGCCACGGGACTAGCGGGAGGTACCTACGAGCAGTACTTC. Protein product: CATGLAGGTYEQYF.

The V and J genes are TRBV30 and TRBJ1-2, with D possibly being TRBD1 (5 bases). V was trimmed by 0 bases and J by 7 bases, leaving 15 bases between them. This CDR3 has 14 residues. The germline V gene has CDR1 GTSNPN and CDR2 SVGIG (reference sequence). The CDR3 here is CAWSVLRGGIGYTF. The CDR3 region has the DNA TGTGCCTGGAGTGTACTAAGGGGCGGCATTGGCTACACCTTC.

V is TRBV10-3 and J is TRBJ1-6; 7 bases align to TRBD1. There are 15 residues in the CDR3. V lost 11 bases and J lost 4; bases outside the gene matches: 11. The V gene's germline CDR1 is ENHRY and CDR2 SYGVKD. CDR3 bases: TGTGCCGCCTCTTCGGGACAGTTTTATAATTCACCCCTCCACTTT. Its translation: CAASSGQFYNSPLHF.

The J gene is TRBJ1-2, the V gene TRBV5-1; D possibly corresponds to TRBD1 (6 bases). Trimming removed 4 bases at V and 5 bases at J, with 18 bases between. This CDR3 has 15 residues. Per the germline V gene, CDR1 is SGHRS and CDR2 is YFSETQ. The CDR3 bases are TGCGCCAGCAGCCCGGACAGCGTTGTCTTGTATGGCTACACCTTC. Encoded protein: CASSPDSVVLYGYTF.

V gene TRBV2 combines with J gene TRBJ2-4; D unresolved. This CDR3 comprises 14 residues. CDR1 is SNHLY, CDR2 FYNNEI, per germline. V lost 5 bases to trimming and J lost 1 base, with 9 bases between them. The CDR3 coding sequence is TGTGCCAGCAGTCCGACCGAGGCCAAAAACATTCAGTACTTC. Translating gives CASSPTEAKNIQYF.

Here the CDR3 DNA reads TGTGCCAGCAGCTTAGGACGAGGGGATAGCAATCAGCCCCAGCATTTT. Translation: CASSLGRGDSNQPQHF. The chain has TRBV7-8 and TRBJ1-5; tentatively, D is TRBD1 (5 bases). The CDR3 is 16 residues long. The germline gives CDR1 SGHVS, CDR2 FQNEAQ. The V and J ends lost 1 base and 0 bases respectively, with 10 bases between them.

V is TRBV6-4 and J is TRBJ2-1, with 9 bases fitting TRBD2. From germline, CDR1 is MRHNA and CDR2 SNTAGT. The CDR3 runs 15 residues. J was trimmed by 6 bases and V by 2 bases; bases with no gene match: 5. CDR3 in DNA: TGTGCCAGCAGTGACCGGACTAGCGCCCTCAATGAGCAGTTCTTC. This encodes CASSDRTSALNEQFF.

The chain links TRBV28 to TRBJ2-3; 9 bases match TRBD1. Per germline, CDR1 MDHEN and CDR2 SYDVKM. This CDR3 region has 17 residues. CDR3 region: CVTNPGQGKPHTDTQYF. The CDR3 DNA reads TGTGTCACAAACCCGGGACAGGGAAAACCCCACACAGATACGCAGTATTTT.

The J gene is TRBJ1-6, the V gene TRBV21-1. TRBV21-1 is shown as a pseudogene. CDR3 length: 19 residues. The CDR3 region has the DNA TGTGCCAGCAGCAAAGGTAAGAACCCCCGGTGGACCTATAATTCACCCCTCCACTTT. The encoded protein is CASSKGKNPRWTYNSPLHF.

The CDR3 region has the DNA TGTGCCAGCAGCCCCCGGGGGGACAATGAGCAGTTCTTC. The encoded protein is CASSPRGDNEQFF. The chain couples TRBV7-3 to TRBJ2-1; TRBD2 matches 7 bases. This CDR3 has 13 residues. In germline, CDR1 is SGHTA, CDR2 FQGTGA. The junction had 3 bases not matched to a gene; V was cut back by 5 bases and J by 5 bases.

The V gene is TRBV6-1, the J gene TRBJ1-4; maybe TRBD1 (5 bases). The V end lost 3 bases, the J end lost 8 bases, and 16 bases lay between the germline ends. Germline V gives CDR1 MNHNS, CDR2 SASEGT. This CDR3 contains 15 residues. CDR3 in amino acids: CASSEGGTRGEKLFF. CDR3 DNA: TGTGCCAGCAGTGAGGGGGGAACACGGGGAGAAAAACTGTTTTTT.

The chain employs TRBV28 and TRBJ1-2; 10 positions agree with TRBD1. The V and J ends lost 6 bases and 8 bases, in that order; junction bases with no gene match: 12. The CDR3 sequence is 15 residues long. The germline V gene encodes CDR1 MDHEN and CDR2 SYDVKM. CDR3 in amino acids: CASRKGQGQSGGYTF. DNA of the CDR3: TGTGCCAGCAGGAAGGGACAGGGGCAATCGGGGGGCTACACCTTC.

This sequence joins TRBV6-5 and TRBJ2-5, with no clear D. V was trimmed by 8 bases and J by 0 bases, leaving 13 bases between them. Germline V CDR1 and CDR2: MNHEY, SVGAGI. The CDR3 extends over 14 amino acids. CDR3 sequence (DNA): TGTGCCAGCTCCCCCGGCCTGTACCAAGAGACCCAGTACTTC. Translating it yields CASSPGLYQETQYF.